This T cell receptor (beta chain) derives from a study of blood T cell repertoires in COVID-19. Whole-study context: Acute-phase and convalescent COVID-19 samples originated in the United States, Italy and Spain. T cells, B-cell-depleted T cells, or PBMCs supplied cDNA or gDNA.

Under the authors' procedure: Reference gene primer amplification gave estimated nucleated cell counts. Only in-frame clones appear in the TCRdb table, and some are missing; sequencing was by immunoSEQ multiplex PCR. V and J calls and clone size are copied from that table; D and trimming were computed from the DNA. The table has roughly 380,000 clones, about four fifths seen once. Germline V lookup: CDR1 DFQATT, CDR2 SNEGSKA (reference sequence). Trimming cost V 7 bases and J 5 bases, with 7 bases left between them. This CDR3 region has 10 residues. The rearrangement uses TRBV20-1 and TRBJ2-3; D perhaps matches TRBD1 (5 bases). The sequence was obtained from a human donor with acute or convalescent COVID-19. The donor label of this sample is uncertain. The sample comprised peripheral blood. The CDR3 loop is CSVGQDTQYF. In DNA, the CDR3 is TGCAGTGTGGGGCAAGATACGCAGTATTTT.